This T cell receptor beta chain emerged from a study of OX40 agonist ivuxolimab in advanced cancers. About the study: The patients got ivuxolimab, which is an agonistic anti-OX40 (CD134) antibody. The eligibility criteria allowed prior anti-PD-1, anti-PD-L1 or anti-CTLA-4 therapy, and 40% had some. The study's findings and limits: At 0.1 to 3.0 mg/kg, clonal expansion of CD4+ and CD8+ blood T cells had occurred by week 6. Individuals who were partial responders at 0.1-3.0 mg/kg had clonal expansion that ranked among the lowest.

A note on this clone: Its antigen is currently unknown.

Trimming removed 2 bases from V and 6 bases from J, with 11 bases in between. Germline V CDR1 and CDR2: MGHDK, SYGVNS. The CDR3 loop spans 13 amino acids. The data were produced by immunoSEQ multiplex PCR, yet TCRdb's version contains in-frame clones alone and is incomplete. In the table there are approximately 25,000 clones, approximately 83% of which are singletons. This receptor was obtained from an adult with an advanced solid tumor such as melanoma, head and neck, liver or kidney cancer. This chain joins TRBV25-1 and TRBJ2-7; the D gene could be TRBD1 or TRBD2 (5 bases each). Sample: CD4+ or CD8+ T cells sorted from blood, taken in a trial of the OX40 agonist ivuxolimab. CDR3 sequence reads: CASSEQLGPEQYF. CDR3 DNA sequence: TGTGCCAGCAGTGAACAGCTGGGACCCGAGCAGTACTTC.